A selection of T cell receptor beta chains follows, all from one sample in a study of T cells in Graves' hyperthyroidism and ophthalmopathy. TCRdb reprocessed the multiplex PCR reads with MiXCR, giving one entry per CDR3 protein. The sample carries around 340,000 distinct CDR3 sequences, about a sixth recorded once. The sequencing sample was made of blood. The receptors shown here come from a woman in her thirties with Graves' hyperthyroidism that later progressed to Graves' ophthalmopathy. Each CDR3 is given with its conserved first and last residue. D genes are given only for firm matches. A row's size may be missing; if present it is once, few, many or a size class.

D gene	V gene	clone size	J gene	CDR3 DNA	CDR3 protein
NA	TRBV2	few	TRBJ2-1	TGTGCCAGCAGAAGGACTACTCTTGAGCAGTTCTTC	CASRRTTLEQFF
NA	TRBV28	NA	TRBJ2-5	TGTGCCAGCAGTTTATTCCCTGTCCAAGAGACCCAGTACTTC	CASSLFPVQETQYF
NA	TRBV3-1	few	TRBJ2-1	TGTGCCAGCAGCCAAGTGCAGGACCTAGTACGAAGGAATGAGCAGTTCTTC	CASSQVQDLVRRNEQFF
TRBD1	TRBV3-1	many	TRBJ2-5	TGTGCCAGCAGCCTTGGGACAGGGGGAGAGACCCAGTACTTC	CASSLGTGGETQYF
TRBD2	TRBV7-2	many	TRBJ2-7	TGTGCCAGCAGCTTAGTTCCGGGAGGACTAGCGGAGATTTACGAGCAGTACTTC	CASSLVPGGLAEIYEQYF
TRBD1	TRBV20-1	few	TRBJ1-2	TGCAGCATCGGACAGGAATACACTGCGGCGGGTGGCTACACCTTC	CSIGQEYTAAGGYTF
NA	TRBV20-1	few	TRBJ2-7	TGCAGTGCTAGAGATTGGCTTGAGGGAGGCCAAACCTACGAGCAGTACTTC	CSARDWLEGGQTYEQYF
NA	TRBV29-1	many	TRBJ2-1	TGCAGCGTTGCGCTCACAACCAATGAGCAGTTCTTC	CSVALTTNEQFF
NA	TRBV3-1	NA	TRBJ1-1	TGTGCCAGCAGGTTAAGGGGAGGAGCGAACACTGAAGCTTTCTTT	CASRLRGGANTEAFF
NA	TRBV3-1	NA	TRBJ2-1	TGTGCCAGCAACTCAAAAGGGCTCGGGGGAGAGCACAATGAGCAGTTCTTC	CASNSKGLGGEHNEQFF
NA	TRBV6-5	many	TRBJ2-5	TGTGCCAGCAGTTACTCTTTTGGGGAAGAGACCCAGTACTTC	CASSYSFGEETQYF
NA	TRBV15	many	TRBJ1-5	TGTGCCACCAGCAGAGATCCCAATCAGCCCCAGCATTTT	CATSRDPNQPQHF
NA	TRBV20-1	few	TRBJ2-2	TGCAGTGCTAGAGATTTCAGCAAGAACACCGGGGAGCTGTTTTTT	CSARDFSKNTGELFF
TRBD1	TRBV27	few	TRBJ2-7	TGTGCCAGCAGTACAGTACCAGAGTGGGACAGTCCCTACGAGCAGTACTTC	CASSTVPEWDSPYEQYF
NA	TRBV6-1	many	TRBJ2-1	TGTGCCAGCAGGGAAACGGACGCCTACAATGAGCAGTTCTTC	CASRETDAYNEQFF
NA	TRBV7-2	many	TRBJ2-2	TGTGCCAGCAGCTACGGGACCCCGGGCCGTGACGCCGGGGAGCTGTTTTTT	CASSYGTPGRDAGELFF
NA	TRBV3-1	many	TRBJ2-7	TGTGCCAGCAGCCAAGTTGGCGACTCTGCCTACGAGCAGTACTTC	CASSQVGDSAYEQYF
NA	TRBV29-1	many	TRBJ2-5	TGCAGCGCTGGCACCGGGCCCAAAGAGACCCAGTACTTC	CSAGTGPKETQYF
NA	TRBV11-2	few	TRBJ2-2	TGTGCCAGCAGCTTAGGGCGGCGGAGCACCGGGGAGCTGTTTTTT	CASSLGRRSTGELFF
NA	TRBV5-4	few	TRBJ2-2	TGTGCCAGCAGCTCCATGGAGGGCACCGGGGAGCTGTTTTTT	CASSSMEGTGELFF
TRBD1	TRBV20-1	many	TRBJ1-5	TGCAGTGCTAGACCCGGGACAGATAGCAATCAGCCCCAGCATTTT	CSARPGTDSNQPQHF
NA	TRBV5-8	few	TRBJ1-3	TGTGCCAGCAGCCCACGGGACACCTCTGGAAACACCATATATTTT	CASSPRDTSGNTIYF
NA	TRBV6-2/TRBV6-3	few	TRBJ2-3	TGTGCCAGCAGTTACATCGGCGGGGGCACAGATACGCAGTATTTT	CASSYIGGGTDTQYF
TRBD2	TRBV12-3/TRBV12-4	NA	TRBJ2-3	TGTGCCAGCAGTAGAGGGACTAGCGGGGAGTCAGATACGCAGTATTTT	CASSRGTSGESDTQYF